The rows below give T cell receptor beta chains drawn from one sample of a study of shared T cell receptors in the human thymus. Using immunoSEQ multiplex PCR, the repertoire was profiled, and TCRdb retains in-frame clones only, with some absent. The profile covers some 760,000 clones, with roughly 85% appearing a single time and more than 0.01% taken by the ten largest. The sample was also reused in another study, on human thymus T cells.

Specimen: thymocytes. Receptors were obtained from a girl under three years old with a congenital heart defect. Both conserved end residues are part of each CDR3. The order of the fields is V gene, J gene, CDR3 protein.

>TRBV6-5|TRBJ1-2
CASSYNRDHYYGYTF
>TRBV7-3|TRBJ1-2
CASSPRAGTGDNYGYTF
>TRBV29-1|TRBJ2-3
CSVAASSGTDTQYF
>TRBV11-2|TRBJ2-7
CASNLGYSSYEQYF
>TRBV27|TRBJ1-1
CASSLPPDTPSSMNTEAFF
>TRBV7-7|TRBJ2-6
CASSLDPGLAGPSGANVLTF
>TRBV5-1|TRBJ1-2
CASSLWDSGGPPVTSGYTF
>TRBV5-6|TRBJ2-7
CASSLTGQGGSSYEQYF
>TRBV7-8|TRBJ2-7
CASSLPGQHYEQYF
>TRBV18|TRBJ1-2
CASSPQSLNYGYTF
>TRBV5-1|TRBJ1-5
CASSLSTGDQPQHF
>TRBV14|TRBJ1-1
CASSLGIMSEAFF
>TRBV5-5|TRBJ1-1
CASSLASGERSTEAFF
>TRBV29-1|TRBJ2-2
CSAAGTTNTGELFF
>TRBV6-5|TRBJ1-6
CASSFHRGEDSPLHF
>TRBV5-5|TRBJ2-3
CASSSQTSDRAGTDTQYF
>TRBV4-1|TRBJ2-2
CASSQGGLRTGELFF
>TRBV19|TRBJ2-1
CASSISGEAGGQVYNEQFF
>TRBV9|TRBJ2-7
CASSVAPTGRYEQYF
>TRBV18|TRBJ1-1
CASSPDGIPYEAFF
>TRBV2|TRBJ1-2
CASRGDIDHGYTF
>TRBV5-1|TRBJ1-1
CASSLMGANGSEAFF
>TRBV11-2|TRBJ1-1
CASSYDKTENTEAFF
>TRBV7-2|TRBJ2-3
CARGGRGADTQYF
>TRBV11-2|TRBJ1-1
CASSFSRSPANTEAFF
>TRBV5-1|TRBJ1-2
CASSPDRVDGYTF
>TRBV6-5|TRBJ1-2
CATSGENYGYTF
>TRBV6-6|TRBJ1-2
CASRTTSNYGYTF